Sequencing of this T cell receptor beta chain was carried out in a study of blood T cell repertoires in COVID-19. Across the whole study: Nucleic acid was either cDNA or gDNA, and it came from T cells, B-cell-depleted T cells, or PBMCs.

The CDR3 loop spans 12 amino acids. Trimming took 6 bases from V and 5 from J, leaving 9 bases between them. Germline lookup yields CDR1 MNHEY and CDR2 SVGAGI. Libraries were prepared by immunoSEQ multiplex PCR; TCRdb keeps only in-frame clonotypes and omits some of them. The data contain 310,000 or so clones, 70% to 90% of them singletons. The chain uses TRBV6-5 and TRBJ2-3, with a weak D call TRBD2 (5 bases). Sequencing used PBMCs or T cells enriched from blood (not recorded which). This sequence originates from a woman under 30 who had recovered from COVID-19. This chain's CDR3 is CASREDVDTQYF. In DNA, the CDR3 is TGTGCCAGCAGGGAGGACGTAGATACGCAGTATTTT.